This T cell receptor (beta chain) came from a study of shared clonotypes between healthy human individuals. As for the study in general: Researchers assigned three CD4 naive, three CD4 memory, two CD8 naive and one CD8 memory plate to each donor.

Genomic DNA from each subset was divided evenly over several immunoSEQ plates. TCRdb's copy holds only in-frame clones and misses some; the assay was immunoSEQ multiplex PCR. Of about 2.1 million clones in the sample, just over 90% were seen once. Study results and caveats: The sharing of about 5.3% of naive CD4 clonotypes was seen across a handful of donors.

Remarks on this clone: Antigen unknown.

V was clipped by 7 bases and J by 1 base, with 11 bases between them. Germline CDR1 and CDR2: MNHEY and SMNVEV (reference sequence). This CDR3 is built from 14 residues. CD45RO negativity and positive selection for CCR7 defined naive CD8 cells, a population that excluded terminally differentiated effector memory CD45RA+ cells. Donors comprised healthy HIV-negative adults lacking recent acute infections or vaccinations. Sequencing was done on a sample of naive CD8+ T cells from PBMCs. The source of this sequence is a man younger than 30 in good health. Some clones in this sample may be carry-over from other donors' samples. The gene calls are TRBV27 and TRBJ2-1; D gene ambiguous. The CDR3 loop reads CASNPTGSYNEQFF. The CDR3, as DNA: TGTGCCAGCAACCCCACCGGGTCCTACAATGAGCAGTTCTTC.